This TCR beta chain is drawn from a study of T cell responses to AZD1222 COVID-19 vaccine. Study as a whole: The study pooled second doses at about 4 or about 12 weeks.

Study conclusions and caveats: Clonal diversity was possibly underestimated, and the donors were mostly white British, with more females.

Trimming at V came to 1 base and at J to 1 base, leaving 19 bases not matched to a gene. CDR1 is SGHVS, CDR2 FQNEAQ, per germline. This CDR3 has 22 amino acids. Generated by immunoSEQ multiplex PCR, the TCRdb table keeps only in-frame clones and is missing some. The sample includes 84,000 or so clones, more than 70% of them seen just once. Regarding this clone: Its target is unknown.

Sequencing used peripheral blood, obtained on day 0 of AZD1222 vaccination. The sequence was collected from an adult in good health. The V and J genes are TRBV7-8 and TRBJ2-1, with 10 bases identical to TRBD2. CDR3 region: CASSLGYTRDSSGRDSYNEQFF. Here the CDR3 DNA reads TGTGCCAGCAGCTTAGGGTATACCCGGGACTCCAGCGGGAGGGATTCCTACAATGAGCAGTTCTTC.